The 32 T cell receptor beta chains presented below share a single source sample, sequenced in a study of long-term antiretroviral therapy in people with HIV. Researchers report immunoSEQ v3.0 was run at survey level. Some clones are missing from TCRdb's copy, which holds only in-frame ones; the method was immunoSEQ multiplex PCR. The sample includes just under 35,000 clones, about 85% of them seen just once. Sequenced material: unsorted PBMCs, taken 2.7 to 2.9 years before starting antiretroviral therapy. Every receptor here comes from a woman aged 25 to 39 with HIV.

The rearrangement uses TRBV7-2 and TRBJ1-1; D might be TRBD1 (5 bases). Germline V CDR1 and CDR2: SGHTA, FQGNSA. V gave up 4 bases and J gave up 3 bases, with 9 bases separating them. The CDR3 covers 13 residues. CDR3 nucleotides: TGTGCCAGCAGCTGGGGACGGTACACTGAAGCTTTCTTT. The encoded protein is CASSWGRYTEAFF.

CDR3 nucleotides: TGTGCCAGCAGTTACGGTCAGACAGTGAGGAGGTTCGCTTTCTTT. As protein: CASSYGQTVRRFAFF. This rearrangement joins TRBV6-5 to TRBJ1-1, with D possibly being TRBD1 (5 bases). The CDR3 spans 15 residues. CDR1 is MNHEY and CDR2 is SVGAGI in the germline V gene. V lost 2 bases, J lost 11 bases, and 21 bases lay in between.

The chain joins TRBV14 to TRBJ2-7; no definite D call. The CDR3 totals 13 residues. Per the germline V gene, CDR1 is SGHDN and CDR2 is FVKESK. V was shortened by 1 base and J by 3 bases, with 7 bases between the two germline ends. The CDR3: CASSQGRSYEQYF. The CDR3 DNA sequence: TGTGCCAGCAGCCAAGGGCGCAGCTACGAGCAGTACTTC.

The chain's CDR3 is CASSPLAVITDTQYF. The CDR3, as DNA: TGTGCCAGCAGCCCGCTAGCGGTGATTACAGATACGCAGTATTTT. The chain recombines TRBV5-5 with TRBJ2-3; 7 bases agree with TRBD2. The CDR3 runs to 15 residues. Germline loops: CDR1 SGHKS, CDR2 YYEKEE (reference sequence). The V gene end was trimmed by 4 bases and the J gene end by 3 bases; junction bases not matched to a gene: 8. Combining the CDR3 with reference TRBV5-5 and TRBJ2-3 gives the whole variable domain DAGVTQSPTHLIKTRGQQVTLRCSPISGHKSVSWYQQVLGQGPQFIFQYYEKEERGRGNFPDRFSARQFPNYSSELNVNALLLGDSALYLCASSPLAVITDTQYFGPGTRLTVL.

V and J are TRBV5-5 and TRBJ2-7, with 9 positions matching TRBD1. Germline V CDR1 and CDR2: SGHKS, YYEKEE (reference sequence). CDR3 length equals 14 residues. The junction had 4 bases not matched to a gene; V was cut back by 2 bases and J by 4 bases. The CDR3 region is CASSLGTGRYEQYF. The CDR3 nucleotides read TGTGCCAGCAGCTTAGGGACAGGGCGGTACGAGCAGTACTTC.

The J gene is TRBJ1-6, the V gene TRBV7-2, with D hard to call. Germline V CDR1 and CDR2: SGHTA, FQGNSA. Trimming left V 3 bases short and J 9 bases short, with 6 bases between. This CDR3 comprises 12 residues. CDR3 loop: CASSFKVSPLHF. CDR3 coding DNA: TGTGCCAGCAGCTTTAAAGTTTCACCCCTCCACTTT.

The V and J genes are TRBV19 and TRBJ1-6; TRBD1 is a possible D gene (5 bases). The CDR3 sequence is 18 residues long. In germline, CDR1 is LNHDA, CDR2 SQIVND (reference sequence). Trimming cost V 1 base and J 11 bases, with 24 bases left between them. DNA for the CDR3: TGTGCCAGTAGTATAGGGCAGATCGGGACCCCAAAGGATACACCCCTCCACTTT. Protein product: CASSIGQIGTPKDTPLHF.

This clone has a handful of counts. The chain links TRBV7-3 to TRBJ2-2; 12 nucleotides match TRBD2. This CDR3 has 18 amino acids. Looked up from germline, CDR1 is SGHTA and CDR2 is FQGTGA. V dropped 5 bases and J dropped 4; count of bases not matched to a gene: 11. The CDR3 is CASSPRTSGVMGTGELFF. The CDR3, as DNA: TGTGCCAGCAGCCCACGGACTAGCGGGGTCATGGGCACCGGGGAGCTGTTTTTT.

The rearrangement uses TRBV5-1 and TRBJ1-1; D is unresolved. V lost 2 bases and J 0 bases, leaving 11 bases between the germline ends. Germline values: CDR1 SGHRS, CDR2 YFSETQ. CDR3 length equals 15 residues. Here the CDR3 DNA reads TGCGCCAGCAGCTTCCGGGCAGGCATGAACACTGAAGCTTTCTTT. Its protein product is CASSFRAGMNTEAFF.

This chain links TRBV5-1 with TRBJ2-6; D possibly uses TRBD1 or TRBD2 (6 bases each). V was pared by 6 bases and J by 1 base, with 17 bases between. The CDR3 spans 17 residues. Germline assignment: CDR1 SGHRS and CDR2 YFSETQ. The CDR3 sequence: CASNKGGAGSGANVLTF. Here the CDR3 DNA reads TGCGCCAGCAATAAGGGGGGCGCCGGATCTGGGGCCAACGTCCTGACTTTC.

The chain recombines TRBV14 with TRBJ1-6, with a tentative D call TRBD1 (6 bases). The germline CDR1 and CDR2 sequences are SGHDN and FVKESK. This CDR3 region has 17 residues. The V gene lost 1 base and the J gene lost 2 bases, with 12 bases spanning the gap. CDR3 in amino acids: CASSQGYGGAYNSPLHF. In DNA form, the CDR3 reads TGTGCCAGCAGCCAAGGGTACGGGGGCGCCTATAATTCACCCCTCCACTTT. Combining the CDR3 with reference TRBV14 and TRBJ1-6 gives the whole variable domain EAGVTQFPSHSVIEKGQTVTLRCDPISGHDNLYWYRRVMGKEIKFLLHFVKESKQDESGMPNNRFLAERTGGTYSTLKVQPAELEDSGVYFCASSQGYGGAYNSPLHFGNGTRLTVT.

V is TRBV30 and J is TRBJ1-3, with 7 nucleotides matching TRBD1. V lost 4 bases to trimming and J lost 0 bases; unmatched junction nucleotides: 12. The CDR3 has 17 residues. Germline V lookup: CDR1 GTSNPN, CDR2 SVGIG (reference sequence). For the CDR3, the DNA is TGTGCCTGGATACCGGGACAGCTTCAATTCTCTGGAAACACCATATATTTT. Its protein is CAWIPGQLQFSGNTIYF.

The chain uses TRBV4-1 and TRBJ2-1; 10 nucleotides align to TRBD1. Germline V gene lookup returns CDR1 MGHRA and CDR2 YSYEKL. The J segment lost 8 bases and the V segment lost 8 bases, leaving 15 bases of the junction unmatched. The CDR3 has 16 amino acids. CDR3 residues: CASSGKLRDRGYEQFF. Here the CDR3 DNA reads TGCGCCAGCTCAGGGAAACTCCGGGACAGGGGATATGAGCAGTTCTTC.

The V call is TRBV6-1, the J call TRBJ1-1, with D unresolved. CDR3 length: 10 residues. Trimming shortened V by 6 bases and J by 8 bases, and 7 bases separated the two germline ends. CDR1 and CDR2 (germline): MNHNS, SASEGT. CDR3 amino acids: CASSRSEAFF. CDR3 in DNA: TGTGCCAGCAGCCGGTCGGAAGCTTTCTTT.

This chain uses TRBV11-2 with TRBJ1-1; D not resolved. Germline assignment: CDR1 SGHAT and CDR2 FQNNGV. The CDR3 totals 13 residues. The V end lost 0 bases, the J end lost 1 base, and 3 bases lay between the germline ends. CDR3 region: CASSLEPNTEAFF. The CDR3 DNA follows: TGTGCCAGCAGCTTAGAACCGAACACTGAAGCTTTCTTT.

This clone has just a few counts. This chain uses TRBV7-9 with TRBJ1-5; D unclear. Trimming took off 5 bases at V and 5 bases at J, with 10 bases between the two ends. Germline V gene lookup returns CDR1 SEHNR and CDR2 FQNEAQ (reference sequence). This CDR3 region has 13 residues. CDR3 sequence reads: CASSEGYHQPQHF. In DNA, the CDR3 is TGTGCCAGCAGCGAGGGCTACCATCAGCCCCAGCATTTT.

This clone came up a few times. The rearrangement uses TRBV7-7 and TRBJ1-2; TRBD1 matches at 10 bases. The V segment lost 4 bases and the J segment 4 bases; nucleotides outside the gene matches: 0. Germline V CDR1 and CDR2: SSHAT, FNYEAQ (reference sequence). The CDR3 has 13 residues. CDR3 residues: CASSWTGGYGYTF. The CDR3 DNA is TGTGCCAGCAGCTGGACAGGGGGCTATGGCTACACCTTC.

The rearrangement joins TRBV2 to TRBJ1-6, with a tentative D call TRBD1 (5 bases). There are 15 residues in the CDR3. Trimming cost V 3 bases and J 7 bases, with 13 bases left between them. Germline V lookup: CDR1 SNHLY, CDR2 FYNNEI. This chain's CDR3 is CASSDRQGANSPLHF. The CDR3 bases are TGTGCCAGCAGTGATCGCCAGGGTGCAAATTCACCCCTCCACTTT. The whole variable domain, filled in from reference TRBV2 and TRBJ1-6, reads EPEVTQTPSHQVTQMGQEVILRCVPISNHLYFYWYRQILGQKVEFLVSFYNNEISEKSEIFDDQFSVERPDGSNFTLKIRSTKLEDSAMYFCASSDRQGANSPLHFGNGTRLTVT.

The gene calls are TRBV7-6 and TRBJ2-2, with 7 bases matching TRBD1. The V and J ends lost 5 bases and 3 bases, in that order; junction bases with no gene match: 12. This CDR3 region has 17 residues. The germline CDR1 and CDR2 sequences are SGHVS and FNYEAQ. CDR3 in DNA: TGTGCCAGCAGCCTCGAACGGACAGGCCACGACACCGGGGAGCTGTTTTTT. Its translation is CASSLERTGHDTGELFF.

V and J are TRBV6-1 and TRBJ1-2, with 9 bases matching TRBD1. Germline CDR1 MNHNS, CDR2 SASEGT. This CDR3 is 13 amino acids long. Germline trimming cut 9 bases from V and 7 bases from J; bases unmatched to any gene: 9. CDR3 DNA sequence: TGTGCCAGTTGGGGTACAGGGGGCGGTGGCTACACCTTC. Its protein is CASWGTGGGGYTF.

The rearrangement links TRBV30 to TRBJ1-1, with D possibly being TRBD1 (6 bases). Germline lookup yields CDR1 GTSNPN and CDR2 SVGIG (reference sequence). This CDR3 has 16 amino acids. With 3 bases removed from V and 4 bases from J, the gap between germline ends came to 21 bases. The CDR3 sequence is CAWSRAGDLAVTEAFF. CDR3 DNA sequence: TGTGCCTGGAGCCGGGCAGGGGATTTGGCGGTCACTGAAGCTTTCTTT.

The chain couples TRBV5-1 to TRBJ1-4; D is possibly TRBD1 (5 bases). The V gene's germline CDR1 is SGHRS and CDR2 YFSETQ. The CDR3 contains 14 residues. Trimming left V 2 bases short and J 8 bases short, with 13 bases between. The CDR3 region has the DNA TGCGCCAGCAGCTTTTTGGGGCCCCAAGAAAAACTGTTTTTT. Encoded protein: CASSFLGPQEKLFF. Supplemented by reference TRBV5-1 and TRBJ1-4, the full variable domain reads KAGVTQTPRYLIKTRGQQVTLSCSPISGHRSVSWYQQTPGQGLQFLFEYFSETQRNKGNFPGRFSGRQFSNSRSEMNVSTLELGDSALYLCASSFLGPQEKLFFGSGTQLSVL.

This clone has just a few counts. The chain recombines TRBV6-1 with TRBJ2-7; D unresolved. The germline gives CDR1 MNHNS, CDR2 SASEGT. V lost 7 bases and J 6 bases, leaving 10 bases between the germline ends. The CDR3 extends over 11 amino acids. The CDR3 here is CASISRSEQYV. CDR3 bases: TGTGCCAGCATAAGTAGGTCCGAGCAGTACGTC.

V is TRBV19 and J is TRBJ1-1, with a possible D match to TRBD1 (5 bases). The germline CDR1 and CDR2 sequences are LNHDA and SQIVND (reference sequence). CDR3 length: 16 residues. Trimming took off 7 bases at V and 4 bases at J, with 22 bases between the two ends. The CDR3 nucleotides read TGTGCCAGTAAGAACTCCAGGGTGGGGGTTGGCACTGAAGCTTTCTTT. Its translation is CASKNSRVGVGTEAFF.

The rearrangement links TRBV6-1 to TRBJ2-7, with TRBD2 matching 7 bases. Germline assignment: CDR1 MNHNS and CDR2 SASEGT. This CDR3 comprises 14 residues. With V trimmed by 8 bases and J by 5 bases, 12 bases remained unmatched. The CDR3 nucleotides are TGTGCCAGCTCCTGGGGGGGTCCCGGGGACGAGCAGTACGTC. Amino acids: CASSWGGPGDEQYV.

Details on this clone: At one of its ends the junction is not consistent with the germline gene, which may arise from a read error. The V gene is TRBV6-1, the J gene TRBJ2-5; 8 bases are a match to TRBD2. This CDR3 comprises 14 residues. Germline assignment: CDR1 MNHNS and CDR2 SASEGT. Written as DNA, the CDR3 is TGTGCCAGCAGGGAAGCGGGGGCGGGGGAGACCCAGTACTTC. It encodes CASREAGAGETQYF.

The rearrangement uses TRBV27 and TRBJ1-2; possibly TRBD1 for D (5 bases). V lost 5 bases, J lost 6 bases, and 13 bases lay in between. Germline assignment: CDR1 MNHEY and CDR2 SMNVEV (reference sequence). CDR3 length: 13 residues. The CDR3 region has the DNA TGTGCCAGCAGTCAGGGACTTTTAAATGGCTACACCTTC. As protein: CASSQGLLNGYTF.

The rearrangement uses TRBV2 and TRBJ2-3; 7 bases align to TRBD1. The ends lost 6 bases at V and 6 bases at J; junction bases unmatched: 6. This CDR3 region has 13 residues. From germline, CDR1 is SNHLY and CDR2 FYNNEI. This CDR3 is CASSRQGMDTQYF. Here the CDR3 DNA reads TGTGCCAGCAGCCGACAGGGCATGGATACGCAGTATTTT. Together with reference TRBV2 and TRBJ2-3, the CDR3 gives the full variable domain: EPEVTQTPSHQVTQMGQEVILRCVPISNHLYFYWYRQILGQKVEFLVSFYNNEISEKSEIFDDQFSVERPDGSNFTLKIRSTKLEDSAMYFCASSRQGMDTQYFGPGTRLTVL.

This clone was seen only once. The chain carries TRBV5-6 and TRBJ2-2; D is uncertain. The CDR3 is 14 residues long. CDR1 and CDR2 from the germline V gene are SGHDT and YYEEEE. Trimming removed 3 bases at V and 2 bases at J, with 8 bases between. In nucleotides, the CDR3 is TGTGCCAGCAGCTCGGGCAGTAACACCGGGGAGCTGTTTTTT. Translation gives CASSSGSNTGELFF.

The genes are TRBV6-6 and TRBJ2-7, with D unclear. Germline CDR1 MNHNY, CDR2 SVGAGI (reference sequence). Trimming removed 5 bases at V and 1 base at J, with 9 bases between. This CDR3 has 13 residues. CDR3 nucleotides: TGTGCCAGCAGTACCCGGCCTTCCTACGAGCAGTACTTC. It specifies CASSTRPSYEQYF.

V usage is TRBV27 and J usage is TRBJ2-1, with 9 bases aligning to TRBD1. Losses at the gene ends were 3 bases for V and 9 bases for J; bases not matched to a gene: 9. Germline V gene sequence: CDR1 MNHEY, CDR2 SMNVEV (reference sequence). The CDR3 is 15 amino acids. The CDR3 reads CASSFLGQGLGEQFF. CDR3 bases: TGTGCCAGCAGTTTTCTGGGACAGGGTTTGGGTGAGCAGTTCTTC.

This clone appeared a few times. The chain carries TRBV19 and TRBJ1-5; D is perhaps TRBD1 (5 bases). Per germline, CDR1 LNHDA and CDR2 SQIVND (reference sequence). The CDR3 has 14 residues. Trimming removed 3 bases from V and 5 bases from J, with 11 bases in between. The CDR3: CASSIWGSHQPQHF. The CDR3, as DNA: TGTGCCAGTAGTATCTGGGGGAGTCATCAGCCCCAGCATTTT.